This TCR beta chain was obtained from a study of blood T cell repertoires in COVID-19 (dated by TCRdb to 2020 to 2021). About the study as a whole: Samples covering the acute and convalescent phases of COVID-19 were provided by collaborators in the United States, Italy and Spain. The material from the prospective study consisted of cDNA or gDNA derived from T cells, B-cell-depleted T cells, or PBMCs. The samples were drawn from the first 160 participants of the ongoing ImmuneRACE study and from under 1,500 subjects provided by 6 global collaborators. The dataset comprised deeply sampled blood TCRbeta repertoires from subjects exposed to, actively infected with, or recovered from COVID-19. A freely available public database, intended as a resource for researchers studying the immune response to SARS-CoV-2, is where the repertoires were released. Where available, HLA class I and class II types were taken from metadata supplied by the sample provider and were not determined by assay-based typing. The sample metadata nearly always contained a de-identified subject ID, COVID-19 status, age in years and sex.

Collaborating institutions collected whole blood in K2EDTA tubes following their own protocols. For TCRbeta analysis, collaborator samples were shipped as frozen whole blood, as isolated PBMCs, or as DNA extracted from either sample type. On the study overall, not on this receptor specifically: The amount of clinical and demographic metadata varied by source and participant and was provided uncurated.

A word on this clone: The clone's antigen remains unknown. No quality values exist for individual bases; no much larger clone is one base distant.

CDR1 and CDR2 are read off the germline V gene (reference sequence) as SGHNT and YYREEE. The CDR3 runs 12 residues from the cysteine to the phenylalanine. The DNA shown is the 36-base CDR3, in frame from base 1. Deletion took 6 bases off V and 2 bases off J, with a span of 5 bases between the germline ends. The immunoSEQ Assay, a bias-controlled multiplex PCR, was used to amplify TCRbeta CDR3 regions from genomic DNA. The paper's data handling went like this. Nucleated cell counts per sample were estimated from amplification of reference gene primers within the assay. To quantify the absolute abundance of each unique TCRbeta CDR3 rearrangement, sequence reads were collapsed and filtered. Productive Simpson clonality was computed per sample as the square root of Simpson's diversity index over productive rearrangements. TCRdb took this table from immuneACCESS and kept in-frame rearrangements with V and J called. Such tables lack part of the clones; where checked against another copy, unresolved V genes explain under half of the gap, and the rest is unexplained. That table is the source of V, J and clone size, and D and trimming were worked out from the DNA. The sample table lists about half a million clones, 80% to 90% of them with a count of one. Under 4% of the sample is held by the ten biggest clonotypes.

The receptor comes from a human donor in a cohort sampled during active COVID-19. This chain joins TRBV5-4 to TRBJ2-2; the D gene is not confidently resolved. Material: peripheral blood. The nucleotide sequence reads TGTGCCAGCACCCTCAACACCGGGGAGCTGTTTTTT. It translates to CASTLNTGELFF.